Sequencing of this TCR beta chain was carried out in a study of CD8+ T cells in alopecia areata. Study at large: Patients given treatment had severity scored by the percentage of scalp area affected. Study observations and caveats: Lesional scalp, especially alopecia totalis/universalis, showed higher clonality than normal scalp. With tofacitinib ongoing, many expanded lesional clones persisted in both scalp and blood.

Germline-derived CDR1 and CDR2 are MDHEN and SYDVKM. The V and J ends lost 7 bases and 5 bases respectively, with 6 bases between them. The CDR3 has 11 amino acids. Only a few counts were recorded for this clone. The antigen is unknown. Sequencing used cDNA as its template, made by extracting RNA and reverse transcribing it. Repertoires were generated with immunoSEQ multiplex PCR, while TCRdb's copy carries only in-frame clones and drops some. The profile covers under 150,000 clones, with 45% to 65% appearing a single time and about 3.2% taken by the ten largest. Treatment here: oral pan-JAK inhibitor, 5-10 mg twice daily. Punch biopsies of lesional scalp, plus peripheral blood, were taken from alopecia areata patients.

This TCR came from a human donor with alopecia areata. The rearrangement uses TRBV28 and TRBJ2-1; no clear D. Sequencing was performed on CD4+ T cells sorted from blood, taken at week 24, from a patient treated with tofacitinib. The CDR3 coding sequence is TGTGCCAGCACCCAGCACAATGAGCAGTTCTTC. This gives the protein CASTQHNEQFF.